The 20 T cell receptor beta chains given below trace back to one sample, sequenced in a study of blood T cell repertoires in COVID-19. Measured with immunoSEQ multiplex PCR; TCRdb has only the in-frame clones, and not every one. The sample yields 59,000 or so clones, approximately 80% seen once. Sequencing was carried out using peripheral blood. The receptors were sampled from a woman older than 75 with active or convalescent COVID-19.

This clone was recorded once. CDR3: CASSRSGSGGTEAFF. The CDR3 DNA sequence: TGTGCCAGCAGCCGAAGCGGCTCGGGGGGCACTGAAGCTTTCTTT. This rearrangement joins TRBV28 to TRBJ1-1, with D possibly matching TRBD1 (5 bases). V gave up 6 bases and J gave up 4 bases, with 18 bases separating them. The CDR3 is 15 residues long. Germline CDR1 is MDHEN and CDR2 is SYDVKM.

The CDR3 DNA sequence: TGCAGTGCTAGTACTGAGTACTATGGCTACACCTTC. Translated: CSASTEYYGYTF. The chain couples TRBV20-1 to TRBJ1-2; no firm D call. The CDR3 spans 12 residues. Germline lookup yields CDR1 DFQATT and CDR2 SNEGSKA (reference sequence). V was trimmed by 3 bases and J by 3 bases, leaving 8 bases between them.

This rearrangement joins TRBV7-9 to TRBJ2-1, with TRBD2 matching 8 bases. The CDR3 sequence is 16 residues long. V lost 4 bases and J lost 6; bases outside the gene matches: 11. Germline V gives CDR1 SEHNR, CDR2 FQNEAQ (reference sequence). The CDR3 loop is CASSSIGGAVFNEQFF. CDR3 DNA sequence: TGTGCCAGCAGCTCAATCGGGGGGGCAGTCTTCAATGAGCAGTTCTTC.

On this clone itself: The junction shows a germline mismatch at one end, possibly a read error. The V gene is TRBV2, the J gene TRBJ1-1; D not resolved. The CDR3 consists of 13 residues. Germline CDR1 is SNHLY and CDR2 is FYNNEI. As DNA, the CDR3 is TGTGCCAGCAGGGAAGGAGTGAACACTGAAGCTTTCTTT. Translated, it gives CASREGVNTEAFF.

The chain carries TRBV7-6 and TRBJ1-3, with D possibly being TRBD1 (5 bases). The ends were cut back, 1 base at V and 2 bases at J, with 9 bases in the middle. Per germline, CDR1 SGHVS and CDR2 FNYEAQ. This CDR3 spans 15 amino acids. This CDR3 is CASSLVGAAGNTIYF. The CDR3 DNA sequence: TGTGCCAGCAGCTTAGTAGGGGCAGCTGGAAACACCATATATTTT.

The sample holds a few counts of this clone. The chain links TRBV9 to TRBJ1-2, with TRBD1 matching 8 bases. J gave up 6 bases and V 1 base, and 8 bases lay outside the gene matches. The CDR3 is made up of 15 amino acids. Germline CDR1 SGDLS, CDR2 YYNGEE. CDR3 coding DNA: TGTGCCAGCAGCGTAACCCAGACAGGGGAGAATGGCTACACCTTC. Protein: CASSVTQTGENGYTF.

The rearrangement joins TRBV6-2 or TRBV6-3 to TRBJ1-5, with no clear D. The CDR3 runs 15 residues. Germline CDR1 is MNHEY and CDR2 is SVGEGT. V lost 0 bases and J lost 0, with 6 bases in between. CDR3 in amino acids: CASSYSAHSNQPQHF. The CDR3 nucleotides read TGTGCCAGCAGTTACTCGGCCCATAGCAATCAGCCCCAGCATTTT.

The chain links TRBV6-5 to TRBJ1-2; TRBD1 might be the D (6 bases). The CDR3 runs 13 residues. With 10 bases removed from V and 10 bases from J, the gap between germline ends came to 22 bases. Germline-derived CDR1 and CDR2 are MNHEY and SVGAGI. The DNA of the CDR3 is TGTGCCAATTTGGACAGACCAAACCCTGACTACACCTTC. This encodes CANLDRPNPDYTF.

V usage is TRBV12-3 or TRBV12-4 and J usage is TRBJ1-2; 8 positions agree with TRBD1. V gave up 6 bases and J gave up 8 bases; unmatched junction bases: 5. This CDR3 has 12 amino acids. Written as DNA, the CDR3 is TGTGCCAGCAGAGGACAGGGAGGCGGCTACACCTTC. Amino acid sequence: CASRGQGGGYTF.

V is TRBV6-5 and J is TRBJ1-5; 10 bases are a match to TRBD1. Unmatched junction bases numbered 4, after V lost 6 bases and J lost 5 bases. The CDR3 extends over 14 amino acids. Per the germline V gene, CDR1 is MNHEY and CDR2 is SVGAGI. CDR3 protein: CASRGTGEDQPQHF. The CDR3 nucleotides are TGTGCCAGCAGGGGGACAGGGGAAGATCAGCCCCAGCATTTT.

The rearrangement uses TRBV9 and TRBJ2-1, with D unresolved. This CDR3 comprises 12 residues. Germline V lookup: CDR1 SGDLS, CDR2 YYNGEE. V lost 0 bases and J 10 bases, leaving 8 bases between the germline ends. CDR3 sequence reads: CASSVAGLEQFF. The CDR3 DNA reads as TGTGCCAGCAGCGTAGCCGGTTTGGAGCAGTTCTTC.

The genes are TRBV29-1 and TRBJ2-3; possibly TRBD2 for D (6 bases). V dropped 6 bases and J dropped 2 bases, with 12 bases sitting between them. This CDR3 comprises 13 residues. The V gene's germline CDR1 is SQVTM and CDR2 ANQGSEA. CDR3 sequence (DNA): TGCAGCGTCGCGGGACGGGTCACAGATACGCAGTATTTT. Its protein is CSVAGRVTDTQYF.

The chain combines TRBV7-9 with TRBJ1-1, with TRBD1 as a possible D gene (5 bases). V was shortened by 1 base and J by 4 bases, with 19 bases between the two germline ends. Germline V lookup: CDR1 SEHNR, CDR2 FQNEAQ (reference sequence). The CDR3 contains 17 residues. In DNA, the CDR3 is TGTGCCAGCAGCTTAGGGACACACCTGCGTCGGAGCACTGAAGCTTTCTTT. Amino acids: CASSLGTHLRRSTEAFF.

The chain's CDR3 is CASSLAGGRNEKLFF. The DNA of the CDR3 is TGTGCCAGCAGCTTGGCCGGCGGCCGGAATGAAAAACTGTTTTTT. V is TRBV5-8 and J is TRBJ1-4; D is unclear. The V gene lost 0 bases and the J gene lost 5 bases, with 11 bases spanning the gap. Germline V gives CDR1 SGHTS, CDR2 YDEGEE. CDR3 size: 15 residues.

This chain links TRBV10-1 with TRBJ1-4; 7 bases align to TRBD1. The CDR3 runs 24 residues. Germline lookup yields CDR1 WNHNN and CDR2 SYGVQD (reference sequence). The V gene end was trimmed by 5 bases and the J gene end by 6 bases; junction bases not matched to a gene: 36. CDR3 DNA: TGCGCCAGCAGTACAGACAGGGCGTTCGAAAATGGAAGCGAGGTGCAAAATGGGTATGAAAAACTGTTTTTT. The encoded protein is CASSTDRAFENGSEVQNGYEKLFF.

The V gene is TRBV29-1, the J gene TRBJ1-1; no clear D. The V end lost 4 bases, the J end lost 6 bases, and 12 bases lay between the germline ends. This CDR3 has 12 amino acids. Germline CDR1 SQVTM, CDR2 ANQGSEA. Written as DNA, the CDR3 is TGCAGCGTTGCTCCGGGTCGGGCTGAAGCTTTCTTT. Residues: CSVAPGRAEAFF.

The chain has TRBV6-5 and TRBJ1-2, with 7 bases matching TRBD1. The germline CDR1 and CDR2 sequences are MNHEY and SVGAGI. The CDR3 has 14 residues. J lost 6 bases, V lost 6 bases, and 10 bases had no gene match. The CDR3 DNA is TGTGCCAGCAGCCCGACAGGGACCGGTAATGGCTACACCTTC. This sequence encodes CASSPTGTGNGYTF.

The chain has TRBV18 and TRBJ2-3; perhaps TRBD2 as D (6 bases). This CDR3 region has 16 residues. Germline CDR1 is KGHSH and CDR2 is LQKENI. V dropped 1 base and J dropped 2 bases, with 13 bases sitting between them. CDR3 DNA: TGTGCCAGCTCACCACGCGGAGGGTCTTCCACAGATACGCAGTATTTT. As protein: CASSPRGGSSTDTQYF.

This chain connects TRBV25-1 to TRBJ1-2; 9 nucleotides match TRBD1. V lost 4 bases, J lost 5 bases, and 5 bases stayed unmatched. Germline V gives CDR1 MGHDK, CDR2 SYGVNS. The CDR3 is 14 residues long. The CDR3 is CASSGRDREYGYTF. Written as DNA, the CDR3 is TGTGCCAGCAGTGGCCGGGACAGGGAGTATGGCTACACCTTC.

The table lists this clone with a few counts. The genes are TRBV19 and TRBJ2-2, with D unresolved. The CDR3 length is 11 residues. V shed 10 bases and J shed 1 base, with 4 bases lying between them. Germline lookup yields CDR1 LNHDA and CDR2 SQIVND (reference sequence). The chain's CDR3 is CATQNTGELFF. DNA for the CDR3: TGTGCCACCCAGAACACCGGGGAGCTGTTTTTT.